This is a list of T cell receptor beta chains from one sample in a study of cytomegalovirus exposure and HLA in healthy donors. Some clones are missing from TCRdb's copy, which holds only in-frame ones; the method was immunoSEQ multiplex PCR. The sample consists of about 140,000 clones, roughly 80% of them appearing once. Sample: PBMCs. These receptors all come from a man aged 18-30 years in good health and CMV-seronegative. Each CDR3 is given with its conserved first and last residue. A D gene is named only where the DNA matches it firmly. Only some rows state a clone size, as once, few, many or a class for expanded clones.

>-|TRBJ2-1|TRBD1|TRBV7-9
TGTGCCAGCAGCTTAGGACAGGGGAATTACAATGAGCAGTTCTTC
CASSLGQGNYNEQFF
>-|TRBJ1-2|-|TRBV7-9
TGTTCCCAAGGGGCAGGGCATGGCTACACCTTC
CSQGAGHGYTF
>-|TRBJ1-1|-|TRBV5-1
TGCGCCAGCAGCTTTTCTCCGTTGAACACTGAAGCTTTCTTT
CASSFSPLNTEAFF
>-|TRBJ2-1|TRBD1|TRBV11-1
TGTGCCAGCAGCACCATTTCGGGGACAGGGGGCGATGAGCAGTTCTTC
CASSTISGTGGDEQFF
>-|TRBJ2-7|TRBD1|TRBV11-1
TGTGCCAGCAGCCCACAAACAGGGGGCGAGCAGTACTTC
CASSPQTGGEQYF
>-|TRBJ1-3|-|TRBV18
TGTGCCAGCTCACCCGACATTCCGCAGGGGTCCGGAAACACCATATATTTT
CASSPDIPQGSGNTIYF
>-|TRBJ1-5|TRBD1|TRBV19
TGTGCCAGTAGTATAGACAGGGGGAAGAGTCAGCCCCAGCATTTT
CASSIDRGKSQPQHF
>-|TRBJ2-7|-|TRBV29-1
TGCAGCGTTTGGGCTATTTCGGGGGTCGAGCAGTACTTC
CSVWAISGVEQYF
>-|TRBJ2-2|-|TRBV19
TGTGCCAGTAGTATTAAAACTAGCTTAAATACCGGGGAGCTGTTTTTT
CASSIKTSLNTGELFF
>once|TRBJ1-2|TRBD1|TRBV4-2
TGTGCCAGCAGCCAAGAGGCGAGGACAGGCGCTAACTATGGCTACACCTTC
CASSQEARTGANYGYTF
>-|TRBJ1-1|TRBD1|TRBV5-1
TGCGCCAGCAGCTTGGCTCCGACAGGGGTGAGCACTGAAGCTTTCTTT
CASSLAPTGVSTEAFF
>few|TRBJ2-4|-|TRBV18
TGTGCCAGCTCACCCACAGTAACTCTAGCCAAAAACATTCAGTACTTC
CASSPTVTLAKNIQYF
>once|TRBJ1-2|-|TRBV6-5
TGTGCCGCTTACCCCGGGACTAACTATGGCTACACCTTC
CAAYPGTNYGYTF
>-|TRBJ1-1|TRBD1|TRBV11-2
TGTGCCAGCAGCTCGGTCGACAGGGGACACACTGAAGCTTTCTTT
CASSSVDRGHTEAFF
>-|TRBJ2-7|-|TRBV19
TGTGCCAGTAGTCCCTCGCAGGGGCCCTACGAGCAGTACTTC
CASSPSQGPYEQYF
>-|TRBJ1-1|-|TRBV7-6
TGTGCCAGCAGCTTAGCGGCCCAGGCAATCACTGAAGCTTTCTTT
CASSLAAQAITEAFF
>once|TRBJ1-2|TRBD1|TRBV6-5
TGTGCCAGCACCCAGGGGGCGCAACACACCTTC
CASTQGAQHTF
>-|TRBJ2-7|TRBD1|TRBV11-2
TGTGCCAGCAGTAAGCTACAGGGGAGCTCCTACGAGCAGTACTTC
CASSKLQGSSYEQYF
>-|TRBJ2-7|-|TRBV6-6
TGTGCCAGCAGGGGGAGGACAGGTCAGGGTGAGCAGTACTTC
CASRGRTGQGEQYF
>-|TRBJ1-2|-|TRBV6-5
TGTGCCAGCAGTTACTCGTTATACACCTACTATGGCTACACCTTC
CASSYSLYTYYGYTF
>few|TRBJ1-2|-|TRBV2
TGTGCCAGCATCGGCAGGGGAACTCATGGCTACACCTTC
CASIGRGTHGYTF
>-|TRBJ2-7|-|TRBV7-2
TGTGCCAGCAGAGACACAGATGGCCCGACCTACGAGCAGTACTTC
CASRDTDGPTYEQYF
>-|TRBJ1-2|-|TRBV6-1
TGTGCCAGCAGTACCGGGTATGGCTACACCTTC
CASSTGYGYTF
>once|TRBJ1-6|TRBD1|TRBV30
TGTGCCTGTACCTCCTACAGGGGAGGTAGGCGTTCACCCCTCCACTTT
CACTSYRGGRRSPLHF
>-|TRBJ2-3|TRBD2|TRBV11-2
TGTGCCAGCAGCTTAGTTAGCGGGGGGCTCACAGATACGCAGTATTTT
CASSLVSGGLTDTQYF
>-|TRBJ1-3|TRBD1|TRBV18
TGTGCCAGCTCACCATATGGCCAGGGGGCGAGCACCATATATTTT
CASSPYGQGASTIYF
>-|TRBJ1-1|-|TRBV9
TGTGCCAGCAGTCCAACAGGGCATACTGAAGCTTTCTTT
CASSPTGHTEAFF
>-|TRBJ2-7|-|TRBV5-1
TGCGCCAGCAGCTTCGCCTACGAGCAGTACTTC
CASSFAYEQYF
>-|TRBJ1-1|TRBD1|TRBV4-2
TGTGCCAGCAGCCAAGAAGGACAGGGCTGGTACACTGAAGCTTTCTTT
CASSQEGQGWYTEAFF
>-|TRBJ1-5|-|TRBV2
TGTGCCAGCAGTGAAAGGTTTACGGGGATCGGCAATCAGCCCCAGCATTTT
CASSERFTGIGNQPQHF
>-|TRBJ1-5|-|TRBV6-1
TGTGCCAGCAGTGAAGTGGGGAGACATCAGCCCCAGCATTTT
CASSEVGRHQPQHF
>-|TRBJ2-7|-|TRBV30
TGTGCCTGGAGCTTCGCAGGGGACCCCTACGAGCAGTACTTC
CAWSFAGDPYEQYF
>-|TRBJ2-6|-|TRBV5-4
TGTGCCAGCACCACAGTCTTACTCGTGAACTCTGGGGCCAACGTCCTGACTTTC
CASTTVLLVNSGANVLTF
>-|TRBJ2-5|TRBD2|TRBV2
TGTGCCAGCAGTGCTAGCGGGGGTGAGACCCAGTACTTC
CASSASGGETQYF
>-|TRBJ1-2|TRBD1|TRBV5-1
TGCGCCAGCAGCTTGGCAGGGACAGGCGGTGGCTACACCTTC
CASSLAGTGGGYTF
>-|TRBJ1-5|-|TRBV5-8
TGTGCCAGCAGTAACGGACGGACTTATAGCAATCAGCCCCAGCATTTT
CASSNGRTYSNQPQHF
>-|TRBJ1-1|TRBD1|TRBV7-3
TGTGCCAGCAGCCCCACGGACAGGGGAGCGGGTTCTGAAGCTTTCTTT
CASSPTDRGAGSEAFF
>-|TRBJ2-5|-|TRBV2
TGTGCCAGCACCGAGGGCAGGGGCCCTCAAGAGACCCAGTACTTC
CASTEGRGPQETQYF
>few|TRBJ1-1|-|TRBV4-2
TGTGCCAGCAGCCAAGCAGGGGTAAACACTGAAGCTTTCTTT
CASSQAGVNTEAFF
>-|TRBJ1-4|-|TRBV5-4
TGTGCCAGCAGCTTGACGGGTTCGCATGAAAAACTGTTTTTT
CASSLTGSHEKLFF
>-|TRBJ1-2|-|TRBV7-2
TGTGCCAGCAGCTTCCCGTCAGGGATACGGGGCTACACCTTC
CASSFPSGIRGYTF
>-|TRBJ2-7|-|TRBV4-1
TGCGCCAGCAGCCAAGCCTATGATAGCTCCTACGAGCAGTACTTC
CASSQAYDSSYEQYF
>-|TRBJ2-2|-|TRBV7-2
TGTGCCAGCAGCTTAGTCCCAAGTCCACTCGCGAACACCGGGGAGCTGTTTTTT
CASSLVPSPLANTGELFF
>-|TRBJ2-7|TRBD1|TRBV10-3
TGTGCCATCAGTGAGCCGACAGGGAACGGCGAGCAGTACTTC
CAISEPTGNGEQYF
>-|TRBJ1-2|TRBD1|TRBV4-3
TGCGCCAGCAGCCTACTAACAGGGGGCTCTGGCTACACCTTC
CASSLLTGGSGYTF
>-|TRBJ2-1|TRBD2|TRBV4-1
TGCGCCAGCAGCCAGGACCCTAGCGGGGTAGGCTACAATGAGCAGTTCTTC
CASSQDPSGVGYNEQFF
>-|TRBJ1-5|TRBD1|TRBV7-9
TGTGCCAGCAGCTTAGGAACCGGGACAGGGGGCTTTCAGCCCCAGCATTTT
CASSLGTGTGGFQPQHF
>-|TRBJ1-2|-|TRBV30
TGTGCCTGGAGTGTACTTCACAACTATGGCTACACCTTC
CAWSVLHNYGYTF
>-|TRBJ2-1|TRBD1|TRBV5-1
TGCGCCAGCAGCTTGGAGGGACAGAATTACAATGAGCAGTTCTTC
CASSLEGQNYNEQFF
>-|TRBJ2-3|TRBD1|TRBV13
TGTGCCAGCAGCCCTAGACAGGGTCGCGCAGATACGCAGTATTTT
CASSPRQGRADTQYF
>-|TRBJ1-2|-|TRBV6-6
TGTGCCAGCGACGAGGAGGGGATGGGCTACACCTTC
CASDEEGMGYTF
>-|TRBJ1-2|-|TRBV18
TGTGCCAGCTCACCAGACAGTAACTATGGCTACACCTTC
CASSPDSNYGYTF
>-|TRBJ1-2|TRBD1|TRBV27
TGTGCCAGCAGTCCTCAGGGGGCCCAAGGCTACACCTTC
CASSPQGAQGYTF
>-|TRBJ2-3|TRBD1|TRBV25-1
TGTGCCAGCAGTGGTACAGGGACAGGCACAGATACGCAGTATTTT
CASSGTGTGTDTQYF